This TCR beta chain came from a study of OX40 agonist ivuxolimab in advanced cancers. Overall study context: Among those treated, three patients had partial responses, one with hepatocellular carcinoma and two with cutaneous melanoma. Study-level results: Some patients who did not respond also had low normalized T-cell clonal expansion. Among patients with partial responses at 0.1-3.0 mg/kg, clonal expansion was among the lowest. Expanded clones were, on average, more numerous among CD8+ T cells than CD4+.

Sequencing used immunoSEQ multiplex PCR; TCRdb keeps in-frame clones, though not all of them. Of 65,000 to 95,000 clones in the sample, nearly 90% were seen once. This clone showed up just once. Its antigen is unknown. Sequencing was performed on CD4+ or CD8+ T cells sorted from blood, taken in a trial of the OX40 agonist ivuxolimab. This sequence originates from an adult with an advanced solid tumor such as melanoma, head and neck, liver or kidney cancer.

The CDR3 sequence: CASSLIDFSGNTIYF. DNA for the CDR3: TGTGCCAGCAGCTTAATTGATTTCTCTGGAAACACCATATATTTT. The chain has TRBV7-9 and TRBJ1-3; D uncertain. The ends were cut back, 2 bases at V and 0 bases at J, with 8 bases in the middle. Germline CDR1 and CDR2: SEHNR and FQNEAQ (reference sequence). CDR3 length: 15 amino acids. The full variable domain, rest sourced from reference TRBV7-9 and TRBJ1-3, is DTGVSQNPRHKITKRGQNVTFRCDPISEHNRLYWYRQTLGQGPEFLTYFQNEAQLEKSRLLSDRFSAERPKGSFSTLEIQRTEQGDSAMYLCASSLIDFSGNTIYFGEGSWLTVV.